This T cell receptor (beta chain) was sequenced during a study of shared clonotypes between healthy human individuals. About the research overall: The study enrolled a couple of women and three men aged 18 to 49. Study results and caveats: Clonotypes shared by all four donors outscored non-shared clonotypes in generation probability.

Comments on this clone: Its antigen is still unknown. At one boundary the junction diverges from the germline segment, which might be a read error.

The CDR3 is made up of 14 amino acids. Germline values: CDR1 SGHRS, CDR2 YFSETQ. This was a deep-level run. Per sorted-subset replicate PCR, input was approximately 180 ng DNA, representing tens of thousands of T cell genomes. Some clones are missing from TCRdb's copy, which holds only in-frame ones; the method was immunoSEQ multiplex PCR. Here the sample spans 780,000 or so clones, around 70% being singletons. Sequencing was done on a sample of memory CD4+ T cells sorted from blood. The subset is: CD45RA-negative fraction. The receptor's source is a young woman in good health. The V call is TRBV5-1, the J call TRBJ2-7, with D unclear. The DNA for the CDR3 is TGTGCCAGCAGCTTGGTGGGTGGAAACTACGAGCAGTACTTC. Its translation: CASSLVGGNYEQYF.